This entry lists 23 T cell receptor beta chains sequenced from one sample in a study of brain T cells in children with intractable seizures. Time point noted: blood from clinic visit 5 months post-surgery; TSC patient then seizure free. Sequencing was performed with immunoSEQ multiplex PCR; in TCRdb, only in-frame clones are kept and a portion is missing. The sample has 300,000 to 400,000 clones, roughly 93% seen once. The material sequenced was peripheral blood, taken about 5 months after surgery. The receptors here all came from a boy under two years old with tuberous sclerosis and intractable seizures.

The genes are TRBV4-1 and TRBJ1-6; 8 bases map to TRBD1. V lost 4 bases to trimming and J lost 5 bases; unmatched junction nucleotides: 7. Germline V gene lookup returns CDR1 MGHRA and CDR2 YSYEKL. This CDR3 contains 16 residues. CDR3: CASSLRTGRDNSPLHF. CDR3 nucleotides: TGCGCCAGCAGCCTCCGGACAGGGAGGGATAATTCACCCCTCCACTTT.

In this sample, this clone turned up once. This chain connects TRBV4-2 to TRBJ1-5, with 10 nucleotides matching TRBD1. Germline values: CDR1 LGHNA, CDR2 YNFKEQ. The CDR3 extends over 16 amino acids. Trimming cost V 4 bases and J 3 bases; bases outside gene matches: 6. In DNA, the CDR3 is TGTGCCAGCAGCCGAAGGACAGGGGGGGACAATCAGCCCCAGCATTTT. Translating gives CASSRRTGGDNQPQHF.

CDR3 DNA: TGTGCCAGCAGCGGAGCGGGAGGGCAGTTCTTC. Translated, it gives CASSGAGGQFF. This chain joins TRBV9 and TRBJ2-1; 9 bases are shared with TRBD2. The CDR3 extends over 11 amino acids. The V gene end was trimmed by 3 bases and the J gene end by 12 bases; junction bases not matched to a gene: 1. Germline V gene sequence: CDR1 SGDLS, CDR2 YYNGEE.

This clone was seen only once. CDR3 nucleotides: TGTGCCAGCAGCCAAGAGATAGCGGGAGCATGGGAGCAGTACTTC. Translation: CASSQEIAGAWEQYF. The V gene is TRBV3-1 (or the pseudogene TRBV3-2), the J gene TRBJ2-7; TRBD2 matches at 9 bases. Per the germline V gene, CDR1 is LGHDT and CDR2 is YNNKEL (reference sequence). This CDR3 comprises 15 residues. Trimming removed 0 bases from V and 7 bases from J; junction bases left unmatched: 7.

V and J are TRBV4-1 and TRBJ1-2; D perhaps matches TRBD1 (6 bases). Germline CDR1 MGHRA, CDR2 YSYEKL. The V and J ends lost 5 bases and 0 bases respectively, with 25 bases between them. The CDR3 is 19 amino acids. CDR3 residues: CASSETLLWTEAPNYGYTF. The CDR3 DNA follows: TGCGCCAGCAGCGAAACTCTCCTATGGACAGAGGCCCCTAACTATGGCTACACCTTC.

The CDR3 protein is CASSLTRTGWTEAFF. The CDR3 nucleotides read TGTGCCAGCAGCTTAACGAGGACAGGGTGGACTGAAGCTTTCTTT. This rearrangement joins TRBV7-8 to TRBJ1-1, with 8 bases identical to TRBD1. CDR3 length: 15 amino acids. J lost 5 bases, V lost 2 bases, and 7 bases had no gene match. From germline, CDR1 is SGHVS and CDR2 FQNEAQ.

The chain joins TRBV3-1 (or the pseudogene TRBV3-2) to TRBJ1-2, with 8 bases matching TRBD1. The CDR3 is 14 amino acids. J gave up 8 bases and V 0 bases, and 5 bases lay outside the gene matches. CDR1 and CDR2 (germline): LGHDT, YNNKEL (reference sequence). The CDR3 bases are TGTGCCAGCAGCCAAGATCAGGGGACAGGAGGCTACACCTTC. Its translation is CASSQDQGTGGYTF.

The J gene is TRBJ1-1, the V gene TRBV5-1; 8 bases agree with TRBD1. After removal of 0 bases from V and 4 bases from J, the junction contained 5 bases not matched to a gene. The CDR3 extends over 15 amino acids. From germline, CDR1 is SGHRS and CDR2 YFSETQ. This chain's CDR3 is CASSLETGAGTEAFF. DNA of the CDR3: TGCGCCAGCAGCTTGGAGACAGGGGCAGGCACTGAAGCTTTCTTT.

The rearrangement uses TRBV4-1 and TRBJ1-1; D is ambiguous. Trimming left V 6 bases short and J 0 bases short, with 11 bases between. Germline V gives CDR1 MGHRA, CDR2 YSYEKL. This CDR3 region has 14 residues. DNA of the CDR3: TGCGCCAGCAGGCCCTCGGTGATGAACACTGAAGCTTTCTTT. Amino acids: CASRPSVMNTEAFF.

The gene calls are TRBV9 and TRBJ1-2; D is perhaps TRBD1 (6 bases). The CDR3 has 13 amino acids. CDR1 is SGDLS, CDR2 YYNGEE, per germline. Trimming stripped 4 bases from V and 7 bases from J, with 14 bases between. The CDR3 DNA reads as TGTGCCAGCAGCACAGGGAACGAGGGTGGCTACACCTTC. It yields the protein CASSTGNEGGYTF.

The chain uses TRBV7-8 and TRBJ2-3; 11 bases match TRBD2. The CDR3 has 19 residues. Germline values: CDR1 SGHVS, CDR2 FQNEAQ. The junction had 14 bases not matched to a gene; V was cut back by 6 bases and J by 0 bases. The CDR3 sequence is CASSSPLAGGPSSTDTQYF. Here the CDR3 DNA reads TGTGCCAGCAGTTCGCCTCTAGCGGGGGGTCCTTCTAGCACAGATACGCAGTATTTT. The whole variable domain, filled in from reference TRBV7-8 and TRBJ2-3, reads GAGVSQSPRYKVAKRGQDVALRCDPISGHVSLFWYQQALGQGPEFLTYFQNEAQLDKSGLPSDRFFAERPEGSVSTLKIQRTQQEDSAVYLCASSSPLAGGPSSTDTQYFGPGTRLTVL.

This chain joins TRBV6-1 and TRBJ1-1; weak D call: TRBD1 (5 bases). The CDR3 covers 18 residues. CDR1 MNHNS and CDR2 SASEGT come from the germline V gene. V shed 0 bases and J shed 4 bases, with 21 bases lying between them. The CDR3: CASSEAQLFGRGSTEAFF. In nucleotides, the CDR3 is TGTGCCAGCAGTGAAGCACAATTGTTCGGTAGGGGCAGCACTGAAGCTTTCTTT.

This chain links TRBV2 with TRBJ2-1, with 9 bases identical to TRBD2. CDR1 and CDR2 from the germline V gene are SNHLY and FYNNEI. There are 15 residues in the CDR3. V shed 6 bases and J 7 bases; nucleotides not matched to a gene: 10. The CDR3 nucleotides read TGTGCCAGCAGATTTAGCGGGAGTTGGGCTAATGAGCAGTTCTTC. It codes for CASRFSGSWANEQFF.

The CDR3 loop reads CARSLGQRSEYTEAFF. The CDR3 DNA follows: TGTGCCAGAAGCCTGGGACAGCGCAGCGAGTACACTGAAGCTTTCTTT. This sequence joins TRBV5-3 and TRBJ1-1, with TRBD1 identical over 7 bases. TRBV5-3 is an open reading frame, and its role is uncertain. The CDR3 runs to 16 residues. Germline trimming cut 4 bases from V and 3 bases from J; bases unmatched to any gene: 12.

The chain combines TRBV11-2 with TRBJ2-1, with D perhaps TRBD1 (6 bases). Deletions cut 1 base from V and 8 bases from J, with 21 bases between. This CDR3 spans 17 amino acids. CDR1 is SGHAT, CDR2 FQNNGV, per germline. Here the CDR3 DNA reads TGTGCCAGCAGCTTAGGTCCCGGACAGTCTAGTTGGGATGAGCAGTTCTTC. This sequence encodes CASSLGPGQSSWDEQFF.

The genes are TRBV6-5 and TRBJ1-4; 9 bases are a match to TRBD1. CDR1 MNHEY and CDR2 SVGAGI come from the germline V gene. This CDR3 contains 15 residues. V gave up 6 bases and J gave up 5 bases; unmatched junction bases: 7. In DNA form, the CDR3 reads TGTGCCAGCAGGCCCCGGGACAGGGAGAATGAAAAACTGTTTTTT. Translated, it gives CASRPRDRENEKLFF.

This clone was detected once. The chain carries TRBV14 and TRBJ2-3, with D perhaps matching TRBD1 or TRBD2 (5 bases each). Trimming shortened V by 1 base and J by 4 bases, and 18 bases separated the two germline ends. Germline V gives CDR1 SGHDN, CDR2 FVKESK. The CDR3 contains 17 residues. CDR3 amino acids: CASSQGGRPLVADTQYF. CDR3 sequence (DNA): TGTGCCAGCAGCCAAGGGGGGAGACCCCTTGTAGCAGATACGCAGTATTTT.

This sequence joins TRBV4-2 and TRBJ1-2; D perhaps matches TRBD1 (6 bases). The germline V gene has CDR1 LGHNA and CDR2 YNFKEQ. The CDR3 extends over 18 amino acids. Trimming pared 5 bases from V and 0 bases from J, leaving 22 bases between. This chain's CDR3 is CASSEPGGGRPSNYGYTF. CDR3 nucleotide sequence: TGTGCCAGCAGCGAACCGGGGGGCGGGAGACCATCTAACTATGGCTACACCTTC.

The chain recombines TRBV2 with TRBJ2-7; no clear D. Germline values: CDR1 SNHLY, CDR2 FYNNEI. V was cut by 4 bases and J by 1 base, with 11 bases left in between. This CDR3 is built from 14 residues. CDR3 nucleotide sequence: TGTGCCAGCAGTGGAACCGGTCTATCCTACGAGCAGTACTTC. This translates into CASSGTGLSYEQYF. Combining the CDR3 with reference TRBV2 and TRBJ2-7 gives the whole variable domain EPEVTQTPSHQVTQMGQEVILRCVPISNHLYFYWYRQILGQKVEFLVSFYNNEISEKSEIFDDQFSVERPDGSNFTLKIRSTKLEDSAMYFCASSGTGLSYEQYFGPGTRLTVT.

In nucleotides, the CDR3 is TGTGCCAGCTCACCCCGACTAGCGGGAGGGCCAGGCACAGATACGCAGTATTTT. Translating gives CASSPRLAGGPGTDTQYF. V usage is TRBV18 and J usage is TRBJ2-3, with TRBD2 matching over 14 bases. The CDR3 has 18 residues. V lost 3 bases, J lost 1 base, and 6 bases stayed unmatched. Germline V gives CDR1 KGHSH, CDR2 LQKENI.

CDR3 coding DNA: TGCAGTGCTAGTTCTCCCGATACGCAGTATTTT. It encodes CSASSPDTQYF. The rearrangement joins TRBV20-1 to TRBJ2-3, with D hard to call. Trimming took off 3 bases at V and 6 bases at J, with 7 bases between the two ends. The CDR3 consists of 11 residues. Germline V gene data show CDR1 as DFQATT and CDR2 as SNEGSKA (reference sequence).

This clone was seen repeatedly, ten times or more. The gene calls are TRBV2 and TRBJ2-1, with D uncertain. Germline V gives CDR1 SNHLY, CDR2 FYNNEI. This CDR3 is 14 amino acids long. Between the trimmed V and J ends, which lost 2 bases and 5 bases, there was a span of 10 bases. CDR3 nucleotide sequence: TGTGCCAGCAGTGAATGGCAGATCAACAATGAGCAGTTCTTC. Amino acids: CASSEWQINNEQFF.

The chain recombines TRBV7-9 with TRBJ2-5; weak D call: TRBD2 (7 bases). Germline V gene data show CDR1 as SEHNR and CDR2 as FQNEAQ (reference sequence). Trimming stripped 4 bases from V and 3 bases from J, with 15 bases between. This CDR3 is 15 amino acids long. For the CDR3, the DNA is TGTGCCAGCAGCTCCCAAGGGGGGGGCAAAGAGACCCAGTACTTC. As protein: CASSSQGGGKETQYF.